The T cell receptor beta chain under discussion was sequenced for a study of shared clonotypes between healthy human individuals. The protocol was immunoSEQ multiplex PCR, while the TCRdb copy is restricted to in-frame clones and leaves out a portion. The sample shows some 900,000 clones, less than 85% of them seen only once. This CDR3 spans 14 amino acids. The V gene end was trimmed by 6 bases and the J gene end by 1 base; junction bases not matched to a gene: 4. Germline V CDR1 and CDR2: MNHNY, SVGAGI (reference sequence). The genes are TRBV6-6 and TRBJ1-1, with 8 bases lining up with TRBD1. The TCR was taken from a man aged 18 to 29 in good health. Material: memory CD4+ T cells sorted from blood. The subset was: CD45RA-negative fraction. This chain's CDR3 is CASSGQGANTEAFF. The CDR3 bases are TGTGCCAGCAGCGGACAGGGAGCGAACACTGAAGCTTTCTTT.